This T cell receptor (beta chain) was sequenced during a study of T cells after yellow fever vaccination. MiXCR, run by TCRdb on the 5' RACE reads, gives a single entry per CDR3 protein. The sample includes under 600,000 distinct CDR3 sequences, roughly 14% seen only once; the top ten take over 12%. V was trimmed by 6 bases and J by 0 bases, leaving 14 bases between them. Germline V gives CDR1 DFQATT, CDR2 SNEGSKA (reference sequence). The CDR3 covers 14 residues. The J gene is TRBJ1-1, the V gene TRBV20-1, with no clear D. The sequence was obtained from a man aged 25-45 years who received the YFV17D yellow fever vaccine. The sequencing here drew on PBMCs, taken on the day of the yellow fever booster vaccination. The CDR3 is CSAGSGSLNTEAFF. The CDR3 DNA is TGCAGTGCCGGTTCGGGGAGCCTGAACACTGAAGCTTTCTTT.